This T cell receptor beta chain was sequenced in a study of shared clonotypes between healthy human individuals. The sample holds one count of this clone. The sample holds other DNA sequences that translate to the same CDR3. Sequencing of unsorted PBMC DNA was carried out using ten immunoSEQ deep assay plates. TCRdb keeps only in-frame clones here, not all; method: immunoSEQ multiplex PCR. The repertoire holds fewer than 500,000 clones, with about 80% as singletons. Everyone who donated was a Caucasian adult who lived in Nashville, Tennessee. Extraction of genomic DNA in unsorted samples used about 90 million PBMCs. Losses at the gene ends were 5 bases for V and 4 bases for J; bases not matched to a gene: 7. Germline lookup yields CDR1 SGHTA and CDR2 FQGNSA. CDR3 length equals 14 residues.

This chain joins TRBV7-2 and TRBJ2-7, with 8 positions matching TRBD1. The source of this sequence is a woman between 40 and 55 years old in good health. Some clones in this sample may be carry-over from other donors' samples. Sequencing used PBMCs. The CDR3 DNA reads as TGTGCCAGCAGCCCACAGGGGGGACTGTACGAGCAGTACTTC. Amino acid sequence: CASSPQGGLYEQYF.